The 15 T cell receptor beta chains in this list originate from one sample, sequenced in a study of cytotoxic CD8 clonotypes in ibrutinib-treated CLL. The data were produced by immunoSEQ multiplex PCR, yet TCRdb's version contains in-frame clones alone and is incomplete. The sample contains fewer than 150,000 clones, approximately 81% of which appear only once. The sequencing used PBMCs, collected after 24 months of ibrutinib treatment. The source is a human donor with chronic lymphocytic leukemia.

V usage is TRBV7-2 and J usage is TRBJ1-1; D is ambiguous. Per the germline V gene, CDR1 is SGHTA and CDR2 is FQGNSA. V lost 5 bases and J lost 0, with 7 bases in between. CDR3 length: 13 amino acids. The CDR3 region has the DNA TGTGCCAGCAGCCCCAGGTTGAACACTGAAGCTTTCTTT. As protein: CASSPRLNTEAFF.

A word on this clone: This same CDR3 is encoded by further DNA sequences in the sample. This chain joins TRBV6-1 and TRBJ1-4; no definite D call. Germline V gives CDR1 MNHNS, CDR2 SASEGT. Between the trimmed V and J ends, which lost 0 bases and 8 bases, there was a span of 10 bases. The CDR3 loop spans 14 amino acids. CDR3 DNA sequence: TGTGCCAGCAGTGAAGCGGTCGGTGGGGAAAAACTGTTTTTT. It codes for CASSEAVGGEKLFF.

This clone was counted a single time. The V call is TRBV7-3, the J call TRBJ1-1; TRBD1 aligns across 8 bases. CDR1 and CDR2 (germline): SGHTA, FQGTGA. The CDR3 consists of 15 residues. The junction had 6 bases not matched to a gene; V was cut back by 2 bases and J by 4 bases. The CDR3 DNA follows: TGTGCCAGCAGCTTACTAGGACAGGGTGGCACTGAAGCTTTCTTT. The encoded protein is CASSLLGQGGTEAFF.

V and J are TRBV29-1 and TRBJ2-5; possible D gene TRBD2, 7 bases. Trimming stripped 3 bases from V and 5 bases from J, with 10 bases between. This CDR3 is built from 12 residues. Germline V lookup: CDR1 SQVTM, CDR2 ANQGSEA. As DNA, the CDR3 is TGCAGCGTTGAGGGGGGGCCGGAGACCCAGTACTTC. Translating it yields CSVEGGPETQYF.

V is TRBV18 and J is TRBJ2-6, with TRBD1 matching over 10 bases. This CDR3 spans 19 amino acids. J was trimmed by 0 bases and V by 0 bases; bases with no gene match: 5. Germline-derived CDR1 and CDR2 are KGHSH and LQKENI. CDR3 sequence: CASSPPGQGSFSGANVLTF. The CDR3 DNA follows: TGTGCCAGCTCACCACCGGGACAGGGGAGCTTCTCTGGGGCCAACGTCCTGACTTTC.

This chain connects TRBV14 to TRBJ1-1; 7 bases are a match to TRBD1. V was clipped by 2 bases and J by 7 bases; unmatched bases: 10. Germline CDR1 SGHDN, CDR2 FVKESK. CDR3 length equals 15 residues. The CDR3 nucleotides are TGTGCCAGCAGCCAAAACAGACAGGGAAGGGGTGAAGCTTTCTTT. Translation: CASSQNRQGRGEAFF.

The chain recombines TRBV27 with TRBJ1-2; D is unresolved. The V gene's germline CDR1 is MNHEY and CDR2 SMNVEV (reference sequence). The CDR3 spans 13 residues. V lost 0 bases and J 8 bases, leaving 10 bases between the germline ends. The CDR3 bases are TGTGCCAGCAGTTTATCAGGCACGGGAGGCTACACCTTC. It translates to CASSLSGTGGYTF.

The chain has TRBV19 and TRBJ2-5, with D possibly matching TRBD1 (6 bases). Germline assignment: CDR1 LNHDA and CDR2 SQIVND (reference sequence). With 6 bases removed from V and 4 bases from J, the gap between germline ends came to 12 bases. The length of the CDR3 is 13 residues. The chain's CDR3 is CASRPTGLETQYF. CDR3 DNA sequence: TGTGCCAGTAGGCCGACAGGTTTAGAGACCCAGTACTTC.

This chain uses TRBV5-1 with TRBJ2-5; D not certain. This CDR3 region has 13 residues. The germline gives CDR1 SGHRS, CDR2 YFSETQ. Trimming took 2 bases from V and 3 from J, leaving 8 bases between them. CDR3 residues: CASSFQLKETQYF. The DNA of the CDR3 is TGCGCCAGCAGCTTTCAATTGAAAGAGACCCAGTACTTC.

V is TRBV11-3 and J is TRBJ2-5; 8 positions agree with TRBD1. The germline V gene has CDR1 SGHNT and CDR2 YENEEA. This CDR3 spans 16 amino acids. The junction had 11 bases not matched to a gene; V was cut back by 1 base and J by 7 bases. CDR3 nucleotides: TGTGCCAGCAGCTTAGGGAGGACAGGGCACATAGGGACCCAGTACTTC. This gives the protein CASSLGRTGHIGTQYF.

A word on this clone: This same CDR3 is encoded by further DNA sequences in the sample. The rearrangement uses TRBV30 and TRBJ1-3; D remains ambiguous. V lost 2 bases to trimming and J lost 0 bases, with 8 bases between them. Germline CDR1 GTSNPN, CDR2 SVGIG (reference sequence). CDR3 length: 14 amino acids. CDR3: CAWSLQSSGNTIYF. CDR3 nucleotides: TGTGCCTGGAGTTTACAGAGCTCTGGAAACACCATATATTTT. The complete variable domain, with remaining parts taken from reference TRBV30 and TRBJ1-3, reads SQTIHQWPATLVQPVGSPLSLECTVEGTSNPNLYWYRQAAGRGLQLLFYSVGIGQISSEVPQNLSASRPQDRQFILSSKKLLLSDSGFYLCAWSLQSSGNTIYFGEGSWLTVV.

The rearrangement joins TRBV11-2 to TRBJ1-1; D is undetermined. Germline CDR1 and CDR2: SGHAT and FQNNGV. V shed 1 base and J shed 11 bases, with 11 bases lying between them. This CDR3 contains 12 residues. CDR3 sequence: CASSLALGRAFF. The CDR3 bases are TGTGCCAGCAGCTTAGCATTGGGGAGGGCTTTCTTT.

The V gene is TRBV16, the J gene TRBJ2-7; TRBD1 matches at 7 bases. The junction had 5 bases not matched to a gene; V was cut back by 0 bases and J by 6 bases. The V gene's germline CDR1 is KGHSY and CDR2 FQNENV. The CDR3 sequence is 14 residues long. The CDR3 spells CASSQSRQGTEQYF. In nucleotides, the CDR3 is TGTGCCAGCAGCCAATCTAGACAGGGTACCGAGCAGTACTTC. The whole variable domain, filled in from reference TRBV16 and TRBJ2-7, reads GEEVAQTPKHLVRGEGQKAKLYCAPIKGHSYVFWYQQVLKNEFKFLISFQNENVFDETGMPKERFSAKCLPNSPCSLEIQATKLEDSAVYFCASSQSRQGTEQYFGPGTRLTVT.

The chain recombines TRBV5-1 with TRBJ1-2; possible D gene TRBD1, 6 bases. V dropped 0 bases and J dropped 5 bases, with 11 bases sitting between them. The V gene's germline CDR1 is SGHRS and CDR2 YFSETQ. The CDR3 length is 14 residues. The DNA for the CDR3 is TGCGCCAGCAGCTTGGCCGACAGGAATTATGGCTACACCTTC. It codes for CASSLADRNYGYTF.

This chain joins TRBV29-1 and TRBJ2-1; 7 nucleotides agree with TRBD1. The CDR3 has 16 residues. The V gene's germline CDR1 is SQVTM and CDR2 ANQGSEA. V dropped 4 bases and J dropped 6; count of bases not matched to a gene: 15. The CDR3: CSVVPTGVTPTNEQFF. The CDR3 nucleotides read TGCAGCGTTGTTCCAACAGGGGTGACTCCTACCAATGAGCAGTTCTTC.